Following are 6 T cell receptor beta chains from one sample sequenced in a study of CD8+CD57+ T cells in acquired aplastic anemia. An expansion of CD8+CD57+ cells by flow cytometry had been shown in patients chosen for sequencing. Genomic DNA templated the TCR beta VDJ and CDR3 profiling. TCRdb re-analysed the reads in MiXCR, keeping a single row per CDR3 protein. In the table there are 200,000 or so distinct CDR3 sequences, 65% of which are singletons. Material: sorted CD4+, CD8+, or CD8+CD57+ T cells (not recorded which) from PBMCs. Receptors were obtained from a human donor with aplastic anemia.

J is TRBJ2-3 and V is TRBV7-3; D might be TRBD1 or TRBD2, each matching 6 bases. The CDR3 covers 14 residues. Germline values: CDR1 SGHTA, CDR2 FQGTGA. V was trimmed by 5 bases and J by 6 bases, leaving 15 bases between them. The CDR3 region is CASSPDTGRDTQYF. DNA for the CDR3: TGTGCCAGCAGCCCCGATACAGGGAGGGATACGCAGTATTTT.

V is TRBV15 and J is TRBJ2-5, with D tentatively TRBD1 or TRBD2 (6 bases each). CDR3 size: 16 residues. Germline V lookup: CDR1 LNHNV, CDR2 YYDKDF (reference sequence). V was clipped by 1 base and J by 5 bases, with 17 bases between them. The chain's CDR3 is CATSRAPPGAGETQYF. The CDR3 nucleotides are TGTGCCACCAGCAGAGCCCCCCCGGGGGCTGGGGAGACCCAGTACTTC.

This clonotype was detected ten times or more. V is TRBV7-6 and J is TRBJ2-2; D is unresolved. CDR1 is SGHVS, CDR2 FNYEAQ, per germline. CDR3 size: 14 residues. Trimming removed 2 bases from V and 0 bases from J, with 4 bases in between. The CDR3 sequence: CASSLLTNTGELFF. For the CDR3, the DNA is TGTGCCAGCAGCTTACTGACGAACACCGGGGAGCTGTTTTTT.

This clonotype showed up many times. This CDR3 is CASSSSGNEQFF. CDR3 DNA: TGCGCCAGCAGCTCTAGCGGGAATGAGCAGTTCTTC. The chain couples TRBV4-1 to TRBJ2-1, with TRBD2 matching over 8 bases. Germline V gene sequence: CDR1 MGHRA, CDR2 YSYEKL. The CDR3 extends over 12 amino acids. V shed 5 bases and J 7 bases; nucleotides not matched to a gene: 1.

This clonotype was seen a few times. The chain carries TRBV3-1 and TRBJ2-7; maybe TRBD2 (7 bases). CDR1 is LGHDT, CDR2 YNNKEL, per germline (reference sequence). V was pared by 4 bases and J by 4 bases, with 11 bases between. The CDR3 is made up of 13 amino acids. The CDR3 coding sequence is TGTGCCAGCAGCCGGGGGGGGCCGTACGAGCAGTACTTC. Translated, it gives CASSRGGPYEQYF.

This sequence joins TRBV19 and TRBJ2-7; unclear D gene. Germline lookup yields CDR1 LNHDA and CDR2 SQIVND (reference sequence). The CDR3 consists of 12 residues. The germline V and J ends were trimmed by 4 bases and 6 bases, with 10 bases remaining between them. In DNA, the CDR3 is TGTGCCAGTAGTAGCCCTCTCGGCGAGCAGTACTTC. It yields the protein CASSSPLGEQYF.